This T cell receptor beta chain was profiled in a study of glioma-infiltrating T cells. Overall study context: Presurgical dexamethasone in glioma patients lasted six or fewer days. Findings and caveats of the study: Shared blood CDR3 signature motifs marked patients with low tissue-blood divergence. Tissue and blood shared very few CDR3 sequences.

This clonotype has at least ten counts. Its antigen is undetermined. J gave up 5 bases and V 5 bases, and 13 bases lay outside the gene matches. Germline V lookup: CDR1 MDHEN, CDR2 SYDVKM. The length of the CDR3 is 16 residues. Using RNA template, CDR3s of TCR alpha and beta were amplified with iRepertoire arm-PCR. One-step reverse transcription and amplification started from approximately 100-400 ng of tissue mRNA or PBMC total RNA. Using its own MiXCR run on the multiplex PCR reads, TCRdb lists one record per CDR3 protein. This sample has fewer than 500,000 distinct CDR3 sequences, with around 45% found just once.

The chain recombines TRBV28 with TRBJ2-7; 9 bases match TRBD2. This clonotype was sampled from a human donor with low-grade glioma or glioblastoma, undergoing nonglioma brain surgery, or in good health (not recorded which). Sequenced: glioma tissue, nonneoplastic brain tissue, or PBMCs (not recorded which). The DNA for the CDR3 is TGTGCCAGCAGTCCCCGACTAGCGGCCTCGCCCGACGAGCAGTACTTC. It encodes CASSPRLAASPDEQYF.